This TCR beta chain originates from a study of shared clonotypes between healthy human individuals. Study in general: Three CD4 naive, three CD4 memory, two CD8 naive and one CD8 memory plate were used per donor. Study conclusions and caveats: Roughly 4.7% was the fraction of naive CD4 clonotypes found shared across four donors.

Comment on this clone: What it binds is unknown.

This CDR3 spans 13 amino acids. V was trimmed by 4 bases and J by 7 bases, leaving 14 bases between them. Germline CDR1 SGHRS, CDR2 YFSETQ. Evenly divided among several immunoSEQ plates was the genomic DNA of each subset. The protocol was immunoSEQ multiplex PCR, while the TCRdb copy is restricted to in-frame clones and leaves out a portion. The sample contains around 2,000,000 clones, approximately 94% of which appear only once. Only CD45RO-negative cells positively selected for CCR7 counted as naive CD8 cells, so terminally differentiated effector memory CD45RA+ cells were excluded. Healthy adults negative for HIV, lacking recent acute infections or vaccinations, served as donors.

The sequence came from a man aged 18 to 29 in good health. The sequenced sample was naive CD8+ T cells sorted from blood. V is TRBV5-1 and J is TRBJ1-2; a weak D match, TRBD1 (5 bases). The CDR3 DNA reads TGCGCCAGCAGCCTGGACAAGGTGGCTGGCTACACCTTC. It yields the protein CASSLDKVAGYTF.